One and the same sample provided the 25 T cell receptor beta chains below, sequenced in a study of blood T cell repertoires in COVID-19. Libraries were prepared by immunoSEQ multiplex PCR; TCRdb keeps only in-frame clonotypes and omits some of them. The table lists under 200,000 clones, around nine tenths of them singletons. Source material: peripheral blood. The receptors here all came from a man in his late teens or twenties with active or convalescent COVID-19.

Only a few counts were recorded for this clone. This sequence joins TRBV9 and TRBJ2-3, with 7 positions matching TRBD2. V shed 0 bases and J 1 base; nucleotides not matched to a gene: 11. Germline lookup yields CDR1 SGDLS and CDR2 YYNGEE. CDR3 size: 18 residues. The CDR3 here is CASSVEWGGGYGTDTQYF. CDR3 DNA: TGTGCCAGCAGCGTAGAATGGGGGGGAGGCTACGGCACAGATACGCAGTATTTT.

The chain joins TRBV12-3 or TRBV12-4 to TRBJ1-1, with 7 nucleotides matching TRBD1. This CDR3 is 12 amino acids long. Unmatched junction bases numbered 5, after V lost 6 bases and J lost 7 bases. CDR3 nucleotide sequence: TGTGCCAGCAGCCGAGGACAGGTTGAAGCTTTCTTT. Amino acid sequence: CASSRGQVEAFF.

This clone has more than one count but fewer than ten. The chain employs TRBV28 and TRBJ2-7; 8 nucleotides line up with TRBD1. Germline V gene lookup returns CDR1 MDHEN and CDR2 SYDVKM. There are 15 residues in the CDR3. The V gene end was trimmed by 6 bases and the J gene end by 6 bases; junction bases not matched to a gene: 13. The CDR3 spells CASSRGTGEYGEQYF. Written as DNA, the CDR3 is TGTGCCAGCAGCCGGGGGACAGGAGAATACGGCGAGCAGTACTTC.

The V gene is TRBV6-1, the J gene TRBJ2-7, with 10 bases that match TRBD2. Germline CDR1 MNHNS, CDR2 SASEGT. Unmatched junction bases numbered 4, after V lost 2 bases and J lost 3 bases. The CDR3 is 15 amino acids. The CDR3 region has the DNA TGTGCCAGCAGTGAAACTAGCGGGGTCTTCTACGAGCAGTACTTC. Residues: CASSETSGVFYEQYF.

This clone came up once. The chain uses TRBV6-2 or TRBV6-3 and TRBJ1-6; no firm D call. The CDR3 totals 14 residues. Per the germline V gene, CDR1 is MNHEY and CDR2 is SVGEGT. The V end was cut by 6 bases, the J end by 5 bases, with 11 bases between. The CDR3: CASSATRNNSPLHF. The CDR3 nucleotides read TGTGCCAGCAGCGCCACACGCAATAATTCACCCCTCCACTTT.

The chain joins TRBV5-6 to TRBJ2-3; 7 bases match TRBD2. This CDR3 contains 16 residues. Trimming at V came to 0 bases and at J to 4 bases, leaving 8 bases not matched to a gene. Per germline, CDR1 SGHDT and CDR2 YYEEEE. The CDR3 region is CASSLELASTPDTQYF. The CDR3 nucleotides are TGTGCCAGCAGCTTGGAACTAGCGAGCACGCCAGATACGCAGTATTTT.

This chain links TRBV30 with TRBJ2-7; no clear D. The V end was cut by 2 bases, the J end by 5 bases, with 13 bases between. Germline V gives CDR1 GTSNPN, CDR2 SVGIG (reference sequence). The CDR3 length is 13 residues. The CDR3 loop is CAWSQTRHHEQYF. The CDR3 DNA reads as TGTGCCTGGAGTCAGACACGCCATCACGAGCAGTACTTC. Supplemented by reference TRBV30 and TRBJ2-7, the full variable domain reads SQTIHQWPATLVQPVGSPLSLECTVEGTSNPNLYWYRQAAGRGLQLLFYSVGIGQISSEVPQNLSASRPQDRQFILSSKKLLLSDSGFYLCAWSQTRHHEQYFGPGTRLTVT.

The chain carries TRBV6-1 and TRBJ1-2; tentative D call: TRBD1 (5 bases). The CDR3 extends over 17 amino acids. V gave up 1 base and J gave up 0 bases, with 15 bases separating them. Germline CDR1 reads MNHNS; CDR2 reads SASEGT. This CDR3 is CASSEVVGRAANYGYTF. The CDR3 DNA reads as TGTGCCAGCAGTGAAGTAGTGGGCAGGGCCGCTAACTATGGCTACACCTTC.

V and J are TRBV19 and TRBJ1-3; tentative D call: TRBD1 (6 bases). Germline-derived CDR1 and CDR2 are LNHDA and SQIVND (reference sequence). The V and J ends lost 7 bases and 0 bases respectively, with 16 bases between them. The CDR3 is 16 residues long. The CDR3 is CASTETGRRSGNTIYF. CDR3 bases: TGTGCCAGTACCGAAACAGGGAGACGCTCTGGAAACACCATATATTTT.

The J gene is TRBJ2-3, the V gene TRBV4-1; TRBD1 matches 7 bases. V was pared by 1 base and J by 6 bases, with 10 bases of the junction left unmatched. In germline, CDR1 is MGHRA, CDR2 YSYEKL. This CDR3 spans 16 amino acids. CDR3 loop: CASSQVTTTGKDTQYF. Written as DNA, the CDR3 is TGCGCCAGCAGCCAAGTAACCACGACAGGGAAGGATACGCAGTATTTT.

This clone was detected only a few times. The chain carries TRBV27 and TRBJ2-3; 10 positions agree with TRBD2. The CDR3 runs to 14 residues. V shed 6 bases, J shed 6 bases, and the junction held 6 bases outside the gene matches. Germline CDR1 is MNHEY and CDR2 is SMNVEV (reference sequence). Here the CDR3 reads CASSKRGGVDTQYF. CDR3 nucleotide sequence: TGTGCCAGCAGCAAGCGGGGGGGTGTGGATACGCAGTATTTT.

Details on this clone: Other DNA sequences within the sample encode an identical CDR3. This chain connects TRBV19 to TRBJ2-7; 9 nucleotides line up with TRBD1. V was pared by 5 bases and J by 2 bases, with 4 bases of the junction left unmatched. This CDR3 region has 14 residues. Germline loops: CDR1 LNHDA, CDR2 SQIVND (reference sequence). CDR3 sequence (DNA): TGTGCCAGTAGTCCGGGACAGGGACCCTACGAGCAGTACTTC. It codes for CASSPGQGPYEQYF.

The chain couples TRBV5-1 to TRBJ2-3; D perhaps matches TRBD1 (5 bases). This CDR3 comprises 14 residues. V gave up 1 base and J gave up 3 bases, with 9 bases separating them. Germline lookup yields CDR1 SGHRS and CDR2 YFSETQ. The CDR3 protein is CASSLNPGTDTQYF. CDR3 nucleotides: TGCGCCAGCAGCTTGAATCCAGGGACAGATACGCAGTATTTT.

In this sample, this clone turned up a few times. This rearrangement joins TRBV11-3 to TRBJ1-6; D is undetermined. The germline V and J ends were trimmed by 0 bases and 10 bases, with 7 bases remaining between them. The V gene's germline CDR1 is SGHNT and CDR2 YENEEA. This CDR3 contains 13 residues. Here the CDR3 reads CASSLERGSPLHF. The CDR3 nucleotides are TGTGCCAGCAGCTTAGAACGAGGGTCACCCCTCCACTTT.

This chain joins TRBV5-5 and TRBJ1-1; TRBD1 agrees at 7 bases. Looked up from germline, CDR1 is SGHKS and CDR2 is YYEKEE (reference sequence). The CDR3 loop spans 14 amino acids. V lost 2 bases to trimming and J lost 0 bases; unmatched junction nucleotides: 1. CDR3 in amino acids: CASSLQGMNTEAFF. CDR3 bases: TGTGCCAGCAGCTTACAGGGGATGAACACTGAAGCTTTCTTT.

The V and J genes are TRBV5-6 and TRBJ1-3; possible D gene TRBD1, 6 bases. Trimming removed 1 base at V and 0 bases at J, with 8 bases between. CDR1 and CDR2 from the germline V gene are SGHDT and YYEEEE. The CDR3 length is 15 residues. CDR3 loop: CASSLTGSSGNTIYF. The CDR3 coding sequence is TGTGCCAGCAGCTTGACAGGGAGCTCTGGAAACACCATATATTTT.

This clone was seen a single time. This chain links TRBV29-1 with TRBJ2-7; 7 bases match TRBD1. J was trimmed by 2 bases and V by 4 bases; bases with no gene match: 14. The germline CDR1 and CDR2 sequences are SQVTM and ANQGSEA. This CDR3 spans 16 amino acids. In DNA form, the CDR3 reads TGCAGCGTTGTGGACTCCCGGGACAGTCAAACCTACGAGCAGTACTTC. As protein: CSVVDSRDSQTYEQYF.

For this clone: In the same sample, other DNA sequences code for this CDR3. The chain carries TRBV18 and TRBJ1-1, with D perhaps matching TRBD1 (5 bases). Germline CDR1 KGHSH, CDR2 LQKENI. Between the trimmed V and J ends, which lost 3 bases and 2 bases, there was a span of 7 bases. This CDR3 has 13 residues. As DNA, the CDR3 is TGTGCCAGCTCACCGGACAAAAACACTGAAGCTTTCTTT. Translation gives CASSPDKNTEAFF. Supplemented by reference TRBV18 and TRBJ1-1, the full variable domain reads NAGVMQNPRHLVRRRGQEARLRCSPMKGHSHVYWYRQLPEEGLKFMVYLQKENIIDESGMPKERFSAEFPKEGPSILRIQQVVRGDSAAYFCASSPDKNTEAFFGQGTRLTVV.

This chain uses TRBV6-2 or TRBV6-3 with TRBJ2-1; no reliable D call. The V gene's germline CDR1 is MNHEY and CDR2 SVGEGT. This CDR3 spans 13 amino acids. V shed 0 bases and J shed 12 bases, with 12 bases lying between them. CDR3 protein: CASSYSTRQVQFF. CDR3 in DNA: TGTGCCAGCAGTTACTCTACGAGGCAAGTGCAGTTCTTC.

The chain carries TRBV5-6 and TRBJ1-5; the D is unclear. V lost 7 bases and J lost 3, with 20 bases in between. Germline CDR1 and CDR2: SGHDT and YYEEEE. This CDR3 is built from 16 residues. CDR3 in amino acids: CASGFSERHDNQPQHF. CDR3 nucleotides: TGTGCCAGCGGATTCAGCGAGAGGCATGACAATCAGCCCCAGCATTTT.

This clone was recorded only once. The chain joins TRBV6-5 to TRBJ1-2, with D tentatively TRBD1 (5 bases). Deletions cut 4 bases from V and 4 bases from J, with 16 bases between. This CDR3 spans 15 amino acids. Germline CDR1 and CDR2: MNHEY and SVGAGI. The CDR3 region is CASSSPGGSVYGYTF. In DNA form, the CDR3 reads TGTGCCAGCAGTTCCCCGGGGGGGTCGGTCTATGGCTACACCTTC.

The CDR3 nucleotides read TGCGCCAGCAGCCCCTCGGGAGTGAACACTGAAGCTTTCTTT. Translating gives CASSPSGVNTEAFF. The V and J genes are TRBV5-1 and TRBJ1-1; the D is unclear. This CDR3 comprises 14 residues. CDR1 and CDR2 (germline): SGHRS, YFSETQ. With 4 bases removed from V and 0 bases from J, the gap between germline ends came to 10 bases.

The chain couples TRBV5-1 to TRBJ2-3; no firm D call. This CDR3 has 13 residues. Germline assignment: CDR1 SGHRS and CDR2 YFSETQ. Trimming removed 0 bases at V and 3 bases at J, with 5 bases between. The CDR3 region has the DNA TGCGCCAGCAGCTTGGGGGCTACAGATACGCAGTATTTT. Translated: CASSLGATDTQYF.

V is TRBV5-4 and J is TRBJ2-1; 11 bases line up with TRBD2. CDR1 is SGHNT, CDR2 YYREEE, per germline (reference sequence). V lost 1 base to trimming and J lost 12 bases; unmatched junction nucleotides: 9. The CDR3 contains 15 residues. The CDR3 nucleotides read TGTGCCAGCAGCTTGATTGGACTAGCGGGTGGGAGGCAGTTCTTC. It translates to CASSLIGLAGGRQFF.

The V call is TRBV4-1, the J call TRBJ1-1, with D unclear. The ends were cut back, 4 bases at V and 7 bases at J, with 13 bases in the middle. Germline-derived CDR1 and CDR2 are MGHRA and YSYEKL. This CDR3 comprises 13 residues. The CDR3 protein is CASSRALLGEAFF. The CDR3 DNA reads as TGCGCCAGCAGCCGGGCCCTCTTGGGTGAAGCTTTCTTT.